The 30 T cell receptor beta chains below were found in one sample sequenced in a study of blood T cells in healthy people across ages. Through a sample-barcoded 5' primer and a J-beta primer mix, a second PCR was run for roughly 6 to 12 cycles. MiXCR, run by TCRdb on the 5' RACE reads, gives a single entry per CDR3 protein. The sample gives 1.5 million to 2 million distinct CDR3 sequences, about 35% of which show up once; approximately 11% is in the top ten. The sequencing input was blood. The receptors shown here come from a woman aged 30 to 39 in good health.

This chain connects TRBV10-3 to TRBJ2-2; 8 bases align to TRBD2. The junction had 5 bases not matched to a gene; V was cut back by 4 bases and J by 1 base. CDR3 length: 16 residues. CDR1 is ENHRY and CDR2 is SYGVKD in the germline V gene. The CDR3 loop is CAISVGLAMNTGELFF. In nucleotides, the CDR3 is TGTGCCATCAGTGTCGGACTAGCCATGAACACCGGGGAGCTGTTTTTT.

The chain carries TRBV27 and TRBJ2-1; 10 nucleotides line up with TRBD2. CDR3 size: 15 residues. Germline V gene data show CDR1 as MNHEY and CDR2 as SMNVEV (reference sequence). After removal of 6 bases from V and 9 bases from J, the junction contained 11 bases not matched to a gene. The CDR3: CASSLGASGRGEQFF. The CDR3 coding sequence is TGTGCCAGCAGCCTAGGGGCTAGCGGGAGAGGTGAGCAGTTCTTC.

This clonotype has just a few counts. The V gene is TRBV20-1, the J gene TRBJ1-1, with a tentative D call TRBD1 (6 bases). Germline V lookup: CDR1 DFQATT, CDR2 SNEGSKA (reference sequence). V shed 0 bases and J shed 1 base, with 9 bases lying between them. The CDR3 covers 14 residues. CDR3 amino acids: CSAREGHWNTEAFF. The CDR3 nucleotides are TGCAGTGCTAGAGAGGGACATTGGAACACTGAAGCTTTCTTT.

There are many counts of this clonotype. This sequence joins TRBV20-1 and TRBJ2-7, with D perhaps given as TRBD1 or TRBD2 (5 bases each). This CDR3 region has 14 residues. V was pared by 6 bases and J by 2 bases, with 17 bases between. Germline-derived CDR1 and CDR2 are DFQATT and SNEGSKA (reference sequence). The CDR3 coding sequence is TGCAGTGCAGACCCGGGACGGTCTCCCTACGAGCAGTACTTC. Translating gives CSADPGRSPYEQYF.

In this sample, this clonotype turned up many times. J is TRBJ2-3 and V is TRBV7-9, with D perhaps TRBD1 (6 bases). The length of the CDR3 is 15 residues. Germline assignment: CDR1 SEHNR and CDR2 FQNEAQ (reference sequence). V was clipped by 5 bases and J by 3 bases, with 15 bases between them. This CDR3 reads CASSPGTLGTDTQYF. As DNA, the CDR3 is TGTGCCAGCAGCCCAGGGACACTCGGGACAGATACGCAGTATTTT.

This clonotype was detected only a few times. This rearrangement joins TRBV20-1 to TRBJ2-4, with 7 bases that match TRBD2. The V segment lost 8 bases and the J segment 0 bases; nucleotides outside the gene matches: 4. In germline, CDR1 is DFQATT, CDR2 SNEGSKA (reference sequence). This CDR3 comprises 13 residues. Here the CDR3 reads CSRLALAKNIQYF. For the CDR3, the DNA is TGCAGTAGACTAGCTCTAGCCAAAAACATTCAGTACTTC.

A few counts support this clonotype. The rearrangement links TRBV20-1 to TRBJ2-7; possible D gene TRBD1, 6 bases. The CDR3 loop spans 12 amino acids. Deletions cut 4 bases from V and 5 bases from J, with 12 bases between. The germline V gene encodes CDR1 DFQATT and CDR2 SNEGSKA (reference sequence). CDR3 coding DNA: TGCAGTGCTACCCGACAGGCCCACGAGCAGTACTTC. Translation gives CSATRQAHEQYF.

This clonotype occurred many times. This chain joins TRBV12-3 or TRBV12-4 and TRBJ2-1, with unresolved D. The CDR3 extends over 12 amino acids. Trimming left V 6 bases short and J 1 base short, with 4 bases between. The CDR3 DNA sequence: TGTGCCAGCAGCTTATCCTACAATGAGCAGTTCTTC. Translated: CASSLSYNEQFF.

The chain joins TRBV20-1 to TRBJ2-1; the D is unclear. Looked up from germline, CDR1 is DFQATT and CDR2 is SNEGSKA (reference sequence). The V gene lost 4 bases and the J gene lost 0 bases, with 13 bases spanning the gap. The CDR3 totals 15 residues. The DNA of the CDR3 is TGCAGTGCTACTATCACGCTGAGCTCCTACAATGAGCAGTTCTTC. Protein sequence: CSATITLSSYNEQFF.

This chain connects TRBV3-1 to TRBJ2-3; D ambiguous. CDR3 length equals 15 residues. Germline CDR1 and CDR2: LGHDT and YNNKEL (reference sequence). V dropped 0 bases and J dropped 6 bases, with 13 bases sitting between them. CDR3 DNA: TGTGCCAGCAGCCAAGATCCGTTCGATACTGATACGCAGTATTTT. It specifies CASSQDPFDTDTQYF.

The chain uses TRBV3-1 and TRBJ2-5, with D tentatively TRBD1 (5 bases). V was trimmed by 4 bases and J by 5 bases, leaving 20 bases between them. The V gene's germline CDR1 is LGHDT and CDR2 YNNKEL (reference sequence). The CDR3 is 16 residues long. The CDR3 DNA sequence: TGTGCCAGCAGCCCCCGCGGAAGGGGCGTCGGGGAGACCCAGTACTTC. Translation: CASSPRGRGVGETQYF.

The genes are TRBV14 and TRBJ1-1, with 9 bases identical to TRBD1. The CDR3 is 14 residues long. Germline trimming cut 4 bases from V and 6 bases from J; bases unmatched to any gene: 6. CDR1 and CDR2 from the germline V gene are SGHDN and FVKESK. The CDR3, as DNA: TGTGCCAGCAGCCGGGACAGGGTTGACGCTGAAGCTTTCTTT. It is translated as CASSRDRVDAEAFF.

In regard to this clonotype: This may stem from a read error, because a much larger clone lies one nucleotide away. The V and J genes are TRBV3-1 and TRBJ2-6; D is unresolved. The CDR3 has 15 residues. CDR1 and CDR2 from the germline V gene are LGHDT and YNNKEL (reference sequence). CDR3 sequence (DNA): TGTGTCAGCAGCCTAAGTGGCTCTGGGGCCAACGTCCTGACTTTC. Protein product: CVSSLSGSGANVLTF.

This sequence joins TRBV9 and TRBJ1-3, with D possibly TRBD1 on 5 matching bases. Germline V lookup: CDR1 SGDLS, CDR2 YYNGEE. Between the trimmed V and J ends, which lost 0 bases and 3 bases, there was a span of 10 bases. This CDR3 is 15 amino acids long. This CDR3 reads CASSVATDDGNTIYF. For the CDR3, the DNA is TGTGCCAGCAGCGTAGCGACAGACGATGGAAACACCATATATTTT.

The chain has TRBV5-1 and TRBJ2-3; tentative D call: TRBD2 (5 bases). Germline V gene lookup returns CDR1 SGHRS and CDR2 YFSETQ. The CDR3 runs to 13 residues. Deletions cut 7 bases from V and 6 bases from J, with 15 bases between. For the CDR3, the DNA is TGCGCCAGCTGGGGAGTAGCGAGTGATACGCAGTATTTT. Translation: CASWGVASDTQYF. The full variable domain, with the rest looked up from reference TRBV5-1 and TRBJ2-3, is KAGVTQTPRYLIKTRGQQVTLSCSPISGHRSVSWYQQTPGQGLQFLFEYFSETQRNKGNFPGRFSGRQFSNSRSEMNVSTLELGDSALYLCASWGVASDTQYFGPGTRLTVL.

This clonotype was detected a few times. The V call is TRBV2, the J call TRBJ2-1; D is possibly TRBD1 (6 bases). Germline V gives CDR1 SNHLY, CDR2 FYNNEI. The CDR3 runs 15 residues. Trimming stripped 4 bases from V and 2 bases from J, with 12 bases between. In nucleotides, the CDR3 is TGTGCCAGCAGTGTCCAGCAGGGGCCCTACAATGAGCAGTTCTTC. Its translation is CASSVQQGPYNEQFF. Full variable domain (rest looked up from reference TRBV2 and TRBJ2-1): EPEVTQTPSHQVTQMGQEVILRCVPISNHLYFYWYRQILGQKVEFLVSFYNNEISEKSEIFDDQFSVERPDGSNFTLKIRSTKLEDSAMYFCASSVQQGPYNEQFFGPGTRLTVL.

The chain links TRBV20-1 to TRBJ2-5; 13 bases fit TRBD2. Germline trimming cut 3 bases from V and 3 bases from J; bases unmatched to any gene: 4. This CDR3 has 15 amino acids. CDR1 and CDR2 (germline): DFQATT, SNEGSKA (reference sequence). CDR3 loop: CSASFGTSGEETQYF. The CDR3, as DNA: TGCAGTGCTAGCTTCGGGACTAGCGGGGAAGAGACCCAGTACTTC.

This clonotype was seen at least ten times. CDR3 nucleotides: TGTGCCAGCAGCTTAGTCTTTAGCGGGACATTCGAGCAGTACTTC. Translating gives CASSLVFSGTFEQYF. The chain carries TRBV7-2 and TRBJ2-7; TRBD2 aligns across 8 bases. The CDR3 totals 15 residues. J was trimmed by 6 bases and V by 1 base; bases with no gene match: 8. Germline-derived CDR1 and CDR2 are SGHTA and FQGNSA.

This clonotype was picked up many times. This chain connects TRBV9 to TRBJ1-1; no clear D gene. The germline CDR1 and CDR2 sequences are SGDLS and YYNGEE. Trimming removed 5 bases from V and 1 base from J, with 9 bases in between. The CDR3 contains 13 residues. CDR3 nucleotide sequence: TGTGCCAGCAGGTCTGGGCCGAACACTGAAGCTTTCTTT. Amino acid sequence: CASRSGPNTEAFF.

This chain links TRBV3-1 with TRBJ2-2; TRBD2 aligns across 8 bases. V lost 1 base and J lost 6; bases outside the gene matches: 4. This CDR3 is 15 amino acids long. CDR1 is LGHDT and CDR2 is YNNKEL in the germline V gene (reference sequence). CDR3 loop: CASSQAAGVSGELFF. For the CDR3, the DNA is TGTGCCAGCAGCCAAGCAGCGGGAGTATCCGGGGAGCTGTTTTTT.

The sample holds a few counts of this clonotype. The chain carries TRBV6-2 or TRBV6-3 and TRBJ1-2, with TRBD1 identical over 7 bases. The germline V gene has CDR1 MNHEY and CDR2 SVGEGT. Trimming removed 10 bases from V and 8 bases from J; junction bases left unmatched: 10. The CDR3 length is 12 residues. CDR3 region: CAIEEGARGYTF. The CDR3, as DNA: TGTGCCATCGAGGAGGGGGCGCGAGGCTACACCTTC.

This clonotype was seen ten or more times. Compared with germline, one end of the junction differs, possibly owing to a read error. This chain connects TRBV2 to TRBJ1-5; 7 nucleotides match TRBD1. There are 14 residues in the CDR3. The V gene's germline CDR1 is SNHLY and CDR2 FYNNEI. In DNA form, the CDR3 reads TGTGCCAGCAGCGAAGGACAGGGCAATCAGCCCCAGCATTTT. This encodes CASSEGQGNQPQHF.

The chain is built from TRBV7-9 and TRBJ2-5; D is unclear. The germline V gene has CDR1 SEHNR and CDR2 FQNEAQ (reference sequence). CDR3 size: 13 residues. Deletions cut 8 bases from V and 2 bases from J, with 12 bases between. The CDR3 nucleotides read TGTGCCAGCGGGTCCCGGAGTCAAGAGACCCAGTACTTC. Its protein is CASGSRSQETQYF.

In this sample, this clonotype turned up a few times. V and J are TRBV7-8 and TRBJ2-1; 10 bases agree with TRBD1. Germline CDR1 reads SGHVS; CDR2 reads FQNEAQ. V dropped 4 bases and J dropped 10; count of bases not matched to a gene: 7. The CDR3 spans 14 residues. CDR3 protein: CASSSEGQGSEQFF. The CDR3 coding sequence is TGTGCCAGCAGCTCGGAGGGACAGGGGAGCGAGCAGTTCTTC.

V and J are TRBV20-1 and TRBJ2-5; TRBD1 or TRBD2 may be the D gene (6 bases each). V lost 5 bases and J 5 bases, leaving 24 bases between the germline ends. Germline lookup yields CDR1 DFQATT and CDR2 SNEGSKA (reference sequence). The CDR3 consists of 16 residues. The CDR3 DNA reads as TGCAGTGCTGCCCCGACTTGGGCAGGGGACTTGGAGACCCAGTACTTC. The encoded protein is CSAAPTWAGDLETQYF.

This clonotype was detected ten times or more. This chain links TRBV28 with TRBJ1-1; D is ambiguous. Trimming removed 4 bases from V and 2 bases from J, with 8 bases in between. Germline CDR1 and CDR2: MDHEN and SYDVKM. The CDR3 covers 13 residues. In DNA, the CDR3 is TGTGCCAGCAGTTCCGGCAGCAACACTGAAGCTTTCTTT. It yields the protein CASSSGSNTEAFF.

To note about this clonotype: The germline gene is not matched at one end of the junction; a read error may be the cause. J is TRBJ1-5 and V is TRBV3-1; D not certain. CDR3 length: 12 amino acids. Germline V gene sequence: CDR1 LGHDT, CDR2 YNNKEL (reference sequence). The CDR3 DNA follows: TGTACCAGCAGCCAAGGTGGTCAGCCCCAGCATTTT. Encoded protein: CTSSQGGQPQHF.

This clonotype showed up just a few times. The chain joins TRBV12-3 or TRBV12-4 to TRBJ1-1; no clear D. Trimming left V 6 bases short and J 3 bases short, with 14 bases between. The CDR3 contains 14 residues. CDR3 sequence: CASSLPPGYTEAFF. Here the CDR3 DNA reads TGTGCCAGCAGCCTCCCTCCGGGGTACACTGAAGCTTTCTTT.

This clonotype has more than one count but fewer than ten. The chain combines TRBV12-3 or TRBV12-4 with TRBJ1-1; no reliable D call. This CDR3 is 12 amino acids long. V gave up 3 bases and J gave up 5 bases, with 7 bases separating them. Written as DNA, the CDR3 is TGTGCCAGCAGTTTGTTACCGACTGAAGCTTTCTTT. It is translated as CASSLLPTEAFF.

The chain employs TRBV10-2 and TRBJ2-7; tentative D call: TRBD1 (5 bases). The ends were cut back, 6 bases at V and 4 bases at J, with 19 bases in the middle. CDR3 length: 15 residues. Germline values: CDR1 WSHSY, CDR2 SAAADI. In DNA, the CDR3 is TGCGCCAGCAGGGAAAACAGGAACCTGGGTTACGAGCAGTACTTC. Translated, it gives CASRENRNLGYEQYF.